This T cell receptor (beta chain) appears in the sequencing data of a study of T cells in Graves' hyperthyroidism and ophthalmopathy (dated by TCRdb to between 2018 and 2021). Regarding the study in general: Peripheral blood samples were taken at initial diagnosis, before any treatment was given. TCR V-J signatures able to tell the groups apart were searched for in a discovery cohort of 90 to 100 patients, of whom roughly 42 had Graves' ophthalmopathy and roughly 59 had stable Graves' hyperthyroidism. Prospective prediction of ophthalmopathy was tested in an independent validation cohort of fewer than 20 hyperthyroidism patients and 15 to 17 patients who later progressed to ophthalmopathy. The 100 or so discovery patients were randomly divided into training and test sets at a 7:3 ratio. In addition, the study compared T-cell repertoires in thyroid tissue and in blood from five to seven Graves' hyperthyroidism patients. Following sampling, methimazole starting at 30 mg daily was given to hyperthyroidism patients, and high-dose intravenous methylprednisolone was given to ophthalmopathy patients. According to the paper, TCR Vbeta CDR3 sequencing was carried out on approximately 140 peripheral blood samples, which came from 40 to 45 ophthalmopathy, around 74 hyperthyroidism and approximately 17 progressor patients.

Stable Graves' hyperthyroidism was defined as no progression to ophthalmopathy during 18 months of follow-up. Hyperthyroidism patients were aged 18 to 65 years and newly diagnosed, with disease duration of less than 2 months. Exclusion was applied to patients with uncontrolled infections, other autoimmune diseases, pregnancy or lactation. Diagnoses were established on the basis of clinical symptoms, serum thyroxine and TRAb, thyroid ultrasound, and orbital computed tomography. PBMCs were isolated from about 10 ml of fresh peripheral blood by Ficoll-Paque density gradient centrifugation. Trizol reagent was used to extract total RNA, and RNA quality was then checked on an Agilent 2100 Bioanalyzer. Results and caveats for the whole study, not just this receptor: A model built on a 13 V-J signature distinguished ophthalmopathy from stable hyperthyroidism, reaching approximately 89% sensitivity and 81.08% specificity in cross-validation and 80%/75% in testing. Most expanded thyroid clonotypes (frequency above 0.001) were also found in blood, which suggests that blood repertoires may mirror thyroid immune responses. Sample size was not statistically predetermined, and blinding of investigators to group allocation was not performed. During validation, the model predicted progression to ophthalmopathy a median of approximately 6.5 months ahead of onset, with almost 71% sensitivity and almost 75% specificity.

Amplification of TCR beta CDR3 regions was carried out from RNA transcripts. A first-round RT-PCR of the TCR CDR3 used the HTBI primer set with the Qiagen OneStep RT-PCR kit. The libraries were constructed in a second round of multiplex PCR and then size-selected and purified. Libraries were sequenced paired-end with 100 bp reads on an Illumina HiSeq2000. Per the source publication's procedure: SOAPnuke was used to process the raw data, throwing out any read that contained adapters or uncalled bases, had a mean Phred below 15, or lacked an exact constant-primer or identifier match. High-quality paired reads were merged using COPE v1.2.5, and each unique nucleotide sequence was defined as a clonotype. MiTCR v1.1 was used to align the clonotypes against IMGT TRBV, TRBD and TRBJ reference segments. The analysis was restricted to V-J combinations with a frequency above 0.0001, which together covered about 99% of the repertoires. A TCS score was defined as the ratio of F50 (clonal expansion) to E x V (chaos), with BLOSUM62-based TCRdist applied between CDR3 peptides within each V-J. Welch's t-statistics and random forest reduced fewer than 550 V-J features to about 13, which were used in a naive Bayes classifier (R e1071). TCRdb itself trimmed the public reads at Q25 with fastp, ran MiXCR and retained productive beta chains. Each record represents a unique CDR3 protein, reported with the most common genes and DNA among its rows. TCRdb's processing, not the authors', yielded these V and J calls. For this sample there are roughly 300,000 distinct CDR3 sequences; around a sixth appear just once. The ten most abundant clones make up about 53% of the sample.

There are 14 amino acids in the CDR3, from cysteine to valine inclusive. Just CDR3 DNA is preserved here, 42 bases in frame from base 1. Germline trimming amounts to 2 bases on V and 6 bases on J, with 4 as the count of junction bases outside the gene matches. CDR1 and CDR2 are drawn from the germline V gene (reference sequence): LGHDT, YNNKEL. This clonotype was counted a single time. Its specific antigen is unknown. The sample holds no much larger clone one base away, and base qualities are not on file. One read provides weak support. The TCR sequence derives from a woman aged 50 to 65 with Graves' hyperthyroidism. The chain is encoded by TRBV3-1 joined to TRBJ2-7, with 10 middle bases fitting TRBD1. Source material: blood. This receptor has the CDR3 CASSQSGQGGEQYV. The nucleotide sequence is TGTGCCAGCAGCCAATCTGGACAGGGGGGCGAGCAGTACGTC.